The rows below give T cell receptor beta chains drawn from one sample of a study of blood T cells in healthy people across ages. TCRdb independently ran MiXCR on the 5' RACE reads; one entry per CDR3 protein. This sample has 1.5 million or so distinct CDR3 sequences, with 42% found just once. The sequenced sample consisted of blood. The receptors here all came from a woman younger than 35 in good health. The CDR3 runs from the conserved cysteine through the conserved F or W. D genes are given only for firm matches. Where a row states a size, it is once, few, many or the class of an expanded clone; other rows omit it.

abundance | j_gene | d_gene | v_gene | CDR3aa | CDR3nt
. | TRBJ1-5 | . | TRBV7-2 | CASNHRGSNQPQHF | TGTGCCAGCAACCATAGGGGTAGCAATCAGCCCCAGCATTTT
. | TRBJ1-2 | . | TRBV7-9 | CASSLSLGGSFGYTF | TGTGCCAGCAGCTTATCCCTAGGGGGTTCGTTTGGCTACACCTTC
. | TRBJ1-2 | . | TRBV6-1 | CASSEGTAHAYGYTF | TGTGCCAGCAGTGAAGGGACCGCTCATGCCTATGGCTACACCTTC
. | TRBJ2-5 | TRBD1 | TRBV20-1 | CSARDRGEQYF | TGCAGTGCTCGGGACAGGGGGGAGCAGTACTTC
. | TRBJ2-7 | . | TRBV28 | CASTPPSRGYEQYF | TGTGCCAGCACCCCTCCTAGTAGGGGGTACGAGCAGTACTTC
. | TRBJ2-5 | . | TRBV5-6 | CASSFSWETKYF | TGTGCCAGCAGCTTCAGCTGGGAGACCAAGTACTTC
few | TRBJ2-7 | TRBD2 | TRBV5-1 | CASSWDYQPPYEQYF | TGCGCCAGCAGCTGGGACTACCAACCCCCCTACGAGCAGTACTTC
. | TRBJ2-7 | . | TRBV2 | CASRVTLYEQYF | TGTGCCAGCAGGGTGACACTATACGAGCAGTACTTC
. | TRBJ1-2 | . | TRBV6-5 | CASSTDGYGYTF | TGTGCCAGCAGTACGGACGGCTATGGCTACACCTTC
. | TRBJ1-4 | . | TRBV20-1 | CSARDAGQSRFGTNEKLFF | TGCAGTGCTAGAGACGCCGGACAATCTAGGTTTGGAACTAATGAAAAACTGTTTTTT
. | TRBJ1-2 | . | TRBV12-3/TRBV12-4 | CASSRGSEGYTF | TGTGCCAGCAGTCGAGGAAGCGAAGGCTACACCTTC
. | TRBJ1-1 | . | TRBV7-9 | CATLISWGNLGNTEAFF | TGTGCCACTCTAATAAGCTGGGGAAATCTTGGGAACACTGAAGCTTTCTTT
few | TRBJ1-2 | . | TRBV9 | CASKQVYGYTF | TGTGCCAGCAAGCAGGTCTATGGCTACACCTTC
. | TRBJ1-2 | . | TRBV14 | CASSQDLYSTVHSGYTF | TGTGCCAGCAGCCAAGATTTGTATTCGACCGTTCATAGCGGCTACACCTTC
few | TRBJ2-7 | TRBD2 | TRBV5-1 | CASSRGGSYNEQYF | TGTGCCAGCAGTCGGGGGGGTTCCTACAATGAGCAGTACTTC
many | TRBJ1-2 | TRBD1 | TRBV7-3 | CASSLGTGGDGYTF | TGTGCCAGCAGCTTAGGGACAGGGGGCGACGGCTACACCTTC
many | TRBJ2-3 | . | TRBV4-1 | CASSQVATDTQYF | TGCGCCAGCAGCCAAGTCGCAACAGATACGCAGTATTTT
. | TRBJ1-2 | . | TRBV6-1 | CASSGNSRSGYTF | TGTGCCAGCAGTGGGAATTCGAGGAGTGGCTACACCTTC
. | TRBJ2-5 | TRBD2 | TRBV11-2 | CASSLREAGEQYF | TGTGCCAGCAGCTTAAGGGAGGCGGGGGAGCAGTACTTC
. | TRBJ1-2 | . | TRBV29-1 | CRNHGESVYGYTF | TGCAGGAACCACGGGGAGTCTGTCTATGGCTACACCTTC
few | TRBJ2-7 | TRBD2 | TRBV4-2 | CASSPGIAGNYEQYF | TGTGCCAGCAGTCCCGGAATAGCGGGGAACTACGAGCAGTACTTC